These 18 T cell receptor beta chains were sequenced from one sample in a study of cytomegalovirus exposure and HLA in healthy donors. The PCR made use of 60 Vbeta and 13 Jbeta primers. Some clones are missing from TCRdb's copy, which holds only in-frame ones; the method was immunoSEQ multiplex PCR. The sample includes about 61,000 clones, around 87% seen only once; the top ten take about 1.5%. The source material was PBMCs. The receptors stem from a man between 18 and 29 years old in good health and CMV-seronegative.

The J gene is TRBJ1-1, the V gene TRBV15; possibly TRBD1 for D (5 bases). Germline assignment: CDR1 LNHNV and CDR2 YYDKDF (reference sequence). V was shortened by 5 bases and J by 2 bases, with 6 bases between the two germline ends. The length of the CDR3 is 12 residues. CDR3 in amino acids: CATSRTNTEAFF. The CDR3 nucleotides are TGTGCCACCAGCCGGACAAACACTGAAGCTTTCTTT.

Here the CDR3 reads CASSPDGTGYEQYF. DNA of the CDR3: TGTGCCAGCAGCCCTGACGGGACAGGCTACGAGCAGTACTTC. The chain uses TRBV7-3 and TRBJ2-7; 8 bases match TRBD1. This CDR3 has 14 residues. CDR1 is SGHTA and CDR2 is FQGTGA in the germline V gene. Trimming took 5 bases from V and 3 from J; bases not matched to a gene: 6.

V gene TRBV28 combines with J gene TRBJ1-5, with 11 bases that match TRBD1. Germline V lookup: CDR1 MDHEN, CDR2 SYDVKM. V lost 6 bases and J lost 6; bases outside the gene matches: 4. The CDR3 totals 14 residues. The CDR3 bases are TGTGCCAGCAGGGCCGGGACAGGGGGTCAGCCCCAGCATTTT. Protein sequence: CASRAGTGGQPQHF.

The chain is built from TRBV9 and TRBJ2-7; 9 bases are shared with TRBD1. CDR3 length: 15 residues. CDR1 is SGDLS and CDR2 is YYNGEE in the germline V gene. Trimming cost V 1 base and J 7 bases; bases outside gene matches: 9. The CDR3 DNA follows: TGTGCCAGCAGCGTATACGAGACAGGGGGTCAGGAGCAGTACTTC. Encoded protein: CASSVYETGGQEQYF.

J is TRBJ1-2 and V is TRBV6-1, with 9 bases matching TRBD1. Germline CDR1 and CDR2: MNHNS and SASEGT. This CDR3 spans 14 amino acids. V lost 4 bases to trimming and J lost 7 bases; unmatched junction nucleotides: 7. CDR3 loop: CASSAGQGLTGYTF. CDR3 DNA: TGTGCCAGCAGTGCGGGACAGGGTCTTACTGGCTACACCTTC.

The genes are TRBV6-5 and TRBJ1-1; D is ambiguous. CDR1 and CDR2 from the germline V gene are MNHEY and SVGAGI. Trimming removed 4 bases at V and 3 bases at J, with 9 bases between. CDR3 size: 13 residues. The CDR3 loop reads CASSLSRDTEAFF. CDR3 coding DNA: TGTGCCAGCAGTTTAAGTCGGGACACTGAAGCTTTCTTT.

The gene calls are TRBV7-9 and TRBJ1-2; D unclear. CDR1 is SEHNR and CDR2 is FQNEAQ in the germline V gene (reference sequence). Trimming took 5 bases from V and 4 from J, leaving 14 bases between them. This CDR3 spans 14 amino acids. The CDR3 coding sequence is TGTGCCAGCAGCCCAAGCTATCGAGGCTATGGCTACACCTTC. It translates to CASSPSYRGYGYTF.

The rearrangement uses TRBV30 and TRBJ2-5, with D possibly matching TRBD1 (8 bases). The CDR3 spans 13 residues. Trimming left V 0 bases short and J 5 bases short, with 10 bases between. Germline values: CDR1 GTSNPN, CDR2 SVGIG (reference sequence). CDR3 bases: TGTGCCTGGAGTGTACAGGGGGGGGAGACCCAGTACTTC. It translates to CAWSVQGGETQYF.

The count of this clone is one. The junction shows a germline mismatch at one end, possibly a read error. The CDR3 DNA is TGTGCTAGCAGCCGGGACAGGGGGGAAGAGACCCAGTACTTC. It specifies CASSRDRGEETQYF. This chain uses TRBV7-7 with TRBJ2-5; 11 bases match TRBD1. Germline V gene data show CDR1 as SSHAT and CDR2 as FNYEAQ (reference sequence). The length of the CDR3 is 14 residues.

The chain recombines TRBV2 with TRBJ1-1, with D possibly matching TRBD1 (5 bases). The germline V gene encodes CDR1 SNHLY and CDR2 FYNNEI. There are 13 residues in the CDR3. Trimming removed 4 bases at V and 4 bases at J, with 10 bases between. The CDR3 sequence: CASSVVRATEAFF. Here the CDR3 DNA reads TGTGCCAGCAGTGTGGTCAGGGCCACTGAAGCTTTCTTT.

V is TRBV10-3 and J is TRBJ1-4; D is perhaps TRBD1 (6 bases). Germline CDR1 reads ENHRY; CDR2 reads SYGVKD. V was cut by 2 bases and J by 5 bases, with 12 bases left in between. This CDR3 is 15 amino acids long. The CDR3 loop is CAISEVQGQNEKLFF. The CDR3 nucleotides read TGTGCCATCAGTGAGGTCCAGGGGCAGAATGAAAAACTGTTTTTT.

V gene TRBV5-6 combines with J gene TRBJ2-3; the match to TRBD1 covers 7 bases. The germline gives CDR1 SGHDT, CDR2 YYEEEE. V shed 4 bases, J shed 2 bases, and the junction held 13 bases outside the gene matches. The CDR3 runs 17 residues. This chain's CDR3 is CASSRGIGGQATDTQYF. The CDR3 DNA follows: TGTGCCAGCAGCCGTGGGATTGGAGGACAGGCCACAGATACGCAGTATTTT.

The CDR3 loop is CASSPGANTGELFF. CDR3 DNA: TGTGCCAGCAGTCCAGGGGCCAACACCGGGGAGCTGTTTTTT. The V and J genes are TRBV11-3 and TRBJ2-2, with D perhaps matching TRBD1 (6 bases). Germline V gene data show CDR1 as SGHNT and CDR2 as YENEEA. The length of the CDR3 is 14 residues. The V and J ends lost 6 bases and 2 bases respectively, with 10 bases between them.

Here the CDR3 DNA reads TGCGCCAGCAGCTTGGCCAAAGGCCAGGTGAACACTGAAGCTTTCTTT. The encoded protein is CASSLAKGQVNTEAFF. The chain has TRBV5-1 and TRBJ1-1; D not certain. CDR1 and CDR2 (germline): SGHRS, YFSETQ. CDR3 length: 16 residues. Trimming removed 0 bases at V and 0 bases at J, with 12 bases between.

The rearrangement links TRBV30 to TRBJ2-7; tentative D call: TRBD1 (5 bases). The germline gives CDR1 GTSNPN, CDR2 SVGIG (reference sequence). V was cut by 3 bases and J by 5 bases, with 14 bases left in between. The length of the CDR3 is 13 residues. CDR3 coding DNA: TGTGCCTGGAGGAAAAGGGGAACCGACGAGCAGTACTTC. Translating gives CAWRKRGTDEQYF.

In DNA, the CDR3 is TGTGCCAGCAGCTTCTCAGGGGGTCAAGAGACCCAGTACTTC. As protein: CASSFSGGQETQYF. The chain couples TRBV7-3 to TRBJ2-5; TRBD1 matches at 7 bases. J lost 2 bases, V lost 3 bases, and 3 bases had no gene match. The germline V gene has CDR1 SGHTA and CDR2 FQGTGA. CDR3 length: 14 residues.

This rearrangement joins TRBV9 to TRBJ2-3; D gene uncertain. Germline-derived CDR1 and CDR2 are SGDLS and YYNGEE. V was pared by 4 bases and J by 0 bases, with 9 bases between. The CDR3 has 14 amino acids. For the CDR3, the DNA is TGTGCCAGCAGCACCCAGGTTAGCACAGATACGCAGTATTTT. Its translation is CASSTQVSTDTQYF.

The CDR3 DNA is TGTGCCAGCAGTGTAGTTCCCGAGACCCAGTACTTC. This gives the protein CASSVVPETQYF. This chain connects TRBV6-1 to TRBJ2-5; the D is unclear. The CDR3 totals 12 residues. V lost 4 bases and J 5 bases, leaving 8 bases between the germline ends. Germline values: CDR1 MNHNS, CDR2 SASEGT.